The next 27 T cell receptor beta chains were all read from a single sample in a study of blood T cell repertoires in COVID-19. The data were produced by immunoSEQ multiplex PCR, yet TCRdb's version contains in-frame clones alone and is incomplete. Altogether around 280,000 clones are present, 70% to 90% being singletons, with the ten largest covering approximately 4.1%. Sequenced input: peripheral blood. Receptor source: a woman in her fifties or sixties with active or convalescent COVID-19.

The V and J genes are TRBV12-3 or TRBV12-4 and TRBJ2-3, with D possibly being TRBD2 (5 bases). V shed 6 bases and J shed 8 bases, with 12 bases lying between them. This CDR3 spans 12 amino acids. CDR3 region: CASSPNEGTQYF. The CDR3 DNA sequence: TGTGCCAGCAGCCCAAACGAGGGTACGCAGTATTTT.

V is TRBV28 and J is TRBJ2-7, with D maybe TRBD1 (6 bases). CDR3 length equals 16 residues. In germline, CDR1 is MDHEN, CDR2 SYDVKM. V gave up 5 bases and J gave up 0 bases, with 17 bases separating them. The CDR3 region is CASSLPGTIRSYEQYF. The CDR3 region has the DNA TGTGCCAGCAGTCTACCCGGGACAATTCGCTCCTACGAGCAGTACTTC.

This clone was found once. The chain carries TRBV7-8 and TRBJ2-7; 7 positions agree with TRBD1. This CDR3 has 13 residues. Germline V CDR1 and CDR2: SGHVS, FQNEAQ. J was trimmed by 3 bases and V by 5 bases; bases with no gene match: 4. In DNA form, the CDR3 reads TGTGCCAGCAGCCACGACAGGGACTACGAGCAGTACTTC. This encodes CASSHDRDYEQYF.

For this clone: This sample includes further DNA sequences coding for the same CDR3. The chain carries TRBV24-1 and TRBJ2-5; 11 bases are shared with TRBD1. This CDR3 contains 15 residues. Germline lookup yields CDR1 KGHDR and CDR2 SFDVKD. V gave up 4 bases and J gave up 4 bases; unmatched junction bases: 4. The CDR3 sequence is CATSDPGQGGETQYF. As DNA, the CDR3 is TGTGCCACCAGTGACCCGGGACAGGGGGGAGAGACCCAGTACTTC.

The chain has TRBV3-1 (or the pseudogene TRBV3-2) and TRBJ2-7; unclear D gene. V lost 4 bases to trimming and J lost 4 bases, with 8 bases between them. The CDR3 length is 12 residues. Germline CDR1 LGHDT, CDR2 YNNKEL (reference sequence). CDR3 sequence (DNA): TGTGCCAGCAGCCGGGCAGCATACGAGCAGTACTTC. Its protein is CASSRAAYEQYF.

This chain connects TRBV11-2 to TRBJ1-3; D gene unclear. Germline V gene data show CDR1 as SGHAT and CDR2 as FQNNGV. CDR3 length: 15 residues. Trimming pared 5 bases from V and 0 bases from J, leaving 11 bases between. CDR3 amino acids: CASSPYSVSGNTIYF. The CDR3 region has the DNA TGTGCCAGCAGCCCCTACTCGGTCTCTGGAAACACCATATATTTT.

This chain links TRBV27 with TRBJ1-2; 12 nucleotides match TRBD1. Trimming removed 4 bases from V and 9 bases from J; junction bases left unmatched: 9. In germline, CDR1 is MNHEY, CDR2 SMNVEV (reference sequence). The CDR3 loop spans 15 amino acids. The CDR3 DNA reads TGTGCCAGCAGTTCAGCTGGGACAGGGGGCGCGCGCTACACCTTC. This sequence encodes CASSSAGTGGARYTF.

The chain employs TRBV27 and TRBJ1-5; tentative D call: TRBD1 (6 bases). The CDR3 runs 15 residues. The V gene's germline CDR1 is MNHEY and CDR2 SMNVEV (reference sequence). V dropped 5 bases and J dropped 6 bases, with 17 bases sitting between them. DNA for the CDR3: TGTGCCAGCAGTCCAACACAGGGAATAAGTCAGCCCCAGCATTTT. Protein product: CASSPTQGISQPQHF.

The chain couples TRBV4-1 to TRBJ1-1; 7 bases agree with TRBD1. This CDR3 contains 14 residues. The germline V gene has CDR1 MGHRA and CDR2 YSYEKL. Trimming removed 0 bases from V and 11 bases from J; junction bases left unmatched: 9. The CDR3 reads CASSQDVLWDSAFF. The CDR3 region has the DNA TGCGCCAGCAGCCAAGACGTCTTGTGGGACAGCGCTTTCTTT.

The chain links TRBV6-1 to TRBJ1-2, with D uncertain. Trimming stripped 3 bases from V and 8 bases from J, with 10 bases between. Germline V CDR1 and CDR2: MNHNS, SASEGT. The CDR3 has 12 amino acids. The CDR3 region has the DNA TGTGCCAGCAGTGACCGGGGATACGGCTACACCTTC. Its protein is CASSDRGYGYTF.

The chain links TRBV9 to TRBJ2-3; D gene uncertain. Germline V CDR1 and CDR2: SGDLS, YYNGEE. The V end lost 10 bases, the J end lost 2 bases, and 14 bases lay between the germline ends. CDR3 size: 13 residues. This CDR3 reads CAGSRSSTDTQYF. In DNA form, the CDR3 reads TGTGCCGGTTCACGGTCGTCCACAGATACGCAGTATTTT.

This chain links TRBV25-1 with TRBJ1-1; no clear D. The CDR3 is 15 amino acids. The V end was cut by 5 bases, the J end by 4 bases, with 17 bases between. Germline V gene data show CDR1 as MGHDK and CDR2 as SYGVNS. The CDR3 spells CASSPPRAGSTEAFF. CDR3 nucleotides: TGTGCCAGCAGTCCCCCCCGAGCGGGGAGCACTGAAGCTTTCTTT.

The chain recombines TRBV27 with TRBJ1-5; D is possibly TRBD1 (5 bases). Trimming stripped 0 bases from V and 8 bases from J, with 11 bases between. The CDR3 covers 14 residues. Germline V gene sequence: CDR1 MNHEY, CDR2 SMNVEV (reference sequence). The CDR3 protein is CASSLSLGGEPQHF. DNA of the CDR3: TGTGCCAGCAGTTTATCATTGGGGGGTGAGCCCCAGCATTTT.

The chain uses TRBV27 and TRBJ2-1; 9 bases line up with TRBD2. The trim removed 1 base at V and 10 bases at J, leaving 8 bases unmatched. Germline assignment: CDR1 MNHEY and CDR2 SMNVEV (reference sequence). The CDR3 has 15 amino acids. CDR3 residues: CASSLFLAGTREQFF. CDR3 nucleotides: TGTGCCAGCAGTTTATTCCTAGCGGGGACCAGGGAGCAGTTCTTC.

This chain joins TRBV5-4 and TRBJ2-2; perhaps TRBD2 as D (5 bases). The length of the CDR3 is 14 residues. V was pared by 6 bases and J by 2 bases, with 11 bases between. The germline V gene has CDR1 SGHNT and CDR2 YYREEE (reference sequence). The CDR3 reads CASKNPGNTGELFF. The CDR3 DNA reads TGTGCCAGCAAGAATCCGGGAAACACCGGGGAGCTGTTTTTT. Full variable domain (missing parts from reference TRBV5-4 and TRBJ2-2): ETGVTQSPTHLIKTRGQQVTLRCSSQSGHNTVSWYQQALGQGPQFIFQYYREEENGRGNFPPRFSGLQFPNYSSELNVNALELDDSALYLCASKNPGNTGELFFGEGSRLTVL.

CDR3 coding DNA: TGTGCCAGCAGTGACCCTGGTAGGGGGCCTGAGGTAGATACGCAGTATTTT. It codes for CASSDPGRGPEVDTQYF. The J gene is TRBJ2-3, the V gene TRBV2, with 7 bases aligning to TRBD1. Germline CDR1 and CDR2: SNHLY and FYNNEI. The CDR3 runs to 17 residues. V trimming: 3 bases; J trimming: 5 bases; junction bases outside the gene matches: 14.

With regard to this clone: This same CDR3 is encoded by further DNA sequences in the sample. The chain is built from TRBV7-2 and TRBJ1-1; D not resolved. Trimming removed 1 base at V and 0 bases at J, with 6 bases between. This CDR3 region has 14 residues. Germline CDR1 is SGHTA and CDR2 is FQGNSA. Written as DNA, the CDR3 is TGTGCCAGCAGCTTAGTTTCGGTGAACACTGAAGCTTTCTTT. Protein sequence: CASSLVSVNTEAFF.

V usage is TRBV6-5 and J usage is TRBJ1-1; unclear D gene. Germline CDR1 and CDR2: MNHEY and SVGAGI. The CDR3 totals 14 residues. The V gene lost 6 bases and the J gene lost 2 bases, with 13 bases spanning the gap. The CDR3 coding sequence is TGTGCCAGCAGCCGAAGCGAGGGTAACACTGAAGCTTTCTTT. This sequence encodes CASSRSEGNTEAFF.

V is TRBV5-1 and J is TRBJ2-1, with TRBD2 matching 8 bases. With 1 base clipped from V and 3 bases from J, the junction kept 6 bases outside the gene matches. The germline V gene encodes CDR1 SGHRS and CDR2 YFSETQ. The CDR3 covers 16 residues. The CDR3 is CASSLKLAAGYNEQFF. Written as DNA, the CDR3 is TGCGCCAGCAGCTTGAAACTAGCGGCGGGCTACAATGAGCAGTTCTTC. Complete variable domain (other parts from reference TRBV5-1 and TRBJ2-1): KAGVTQTPRYLIKTRGQQVTLSCSPISGHRSVSWYQQTPGQGLQFLFEYFSETQRNKGNFPGRFSGRQFSNSRSEMNVSTLELGDSALYLCASSLKLAAGYNEQFFGPGTRLTVL.

The chain carries TRBV5-8 and TRBJ1-1; perhaps TRBD1 as D (6 bases). This CDR3 has 15 residues. V was clipped by 3 bases and J by 10 bases, with 22 bases between them. Germline values: CDR1 SGHTS, CDR2 YDEGEE. The CDR3: CASSWGNTGILGAFF. The CDR3 nucleotides are TGTGCCAGCAGCTGGGGGAATACAGGGATACTTGGAGCTTTCTTT.

This chain joins TRBV6-6 and TRBJ2-1, with D possibly matching TRBD1 (5 bases). The germline CDR1 and CDR2 sequences are MNHNY and SVGAGI (reference sequence). Trimming stripped 0 bases from V and 7 bases from J, with 16 bases between. This CDR3 spans 16 amino acids. This chain's CDR3 is CASSYSSSQGRNEQFF. CDR3 nucleotide sequence: TGTGCCAGCAGTTACTCGAGTTCCCAGGGTAGGAATGAGCAGTTCTTC.

J is TRBJ2-1 and V is TRBV9, with TRBD2 as a possible D gene (5 bases). The CDR3 contains 15 residues. Germline V lookup: CDR1 SGDLS, CDR2 YYNGEE. The V end lost 1 base, the J end lost 10 bases, and 18 bases lay between the germline ends. CDR3 nucleotide sequence: TGTGCCAGCAGCGTAATCTCTACCCTCGGGGAGGAGCAGTTCTTC. Its translation: CASSVISTLGEEQFF.

DNA for the CDR3: TGTGCCAGCAGTGAAGCGCTCGCCGGGAGGGAGACCCAGTACTTC. Its translation: CASSEALAGRETQYF. J is TRBJ2-5 and V is TRBV2; TRBD2 agrees at 7 bases. Germline V gives CDR1 SNHLY, CDR2 FYNNEI. V lost 0 bases to trimming and J lost 5 bases; unmatched junction nucleotides: 6. This CDR3 contains 15 residues. Based on the CDR3 plus reference TRBV2 and TRBJ2-5, the full variable domain is EPEVTQTPSHQVTQMGQEVILRCVPISNHLYFYWYRQILGQKVEFLVSFYNNEISEKSEIFDDQFSVERPDGSNFTLKIRSTKLEDSAMYFCASSEALAGRETQYFGPGTRLLVL.

The gene calls are TRBV12-3 or TRBV12-4 and TRBJ2-3, with a weak D call TRBD2 (6 bases). The CDR3 loop spans 13 amino acids. With 6 bases removed from V and 4 bases from J, the gap between germline ends came to 11 bases. CDR3 region: CASSGGGADTQYF. In nucleotides, the CDR3 is TGTGCCAGCAGCGGAGGAGGGGCAGATACGCAGTATTTT.

This chain links TRBV2 with TRBJ1-4, with 9 bases fitting TRBD1. Per the germline V gene, CDR1 is SNHLY and CDR2 is FYNNEI. V lost 6 bases and J lost 10; bases outside the gene matches: 12. The CDR3 is 15 residues long. The CDR3 DNA follows: TGTGCCAGCAGGACCCCGGGACAGGGTATCGGAAAACTGTTTTTT. It yields the protein CASRTPGQGIGKLFF.

This clone was seen more than once but under ten times. The gene calls are TRBV18 and TRBJ1-4; D gene unclear. The germline V and J ends were trimmed by 6 bases and 3 bases, with 5 bases remaining between them. The CDR3 contains 12 residues. The germline V gene encodes CDR1 KGHSH and CDR2 LQKENI. The DNA of the CDR3 is TGTGCCAGCTCGGGCCCTAATGAAAAACTGTTTTTT. Its translation is CASSGPNEKLFF.

The gene calls are TRBV28 and TRBJ1-1; no firm D call. Trimming removed 3 bases from V and 5 bases from J, with 7 bases in between. Per germline, CDR1 MDHEN and CDR2 SYDVKM. The CDR3 runs 12 residues. CDR3 loop: CASSFRRTEAFF. The DNA for the CDR3 is TGTGCCAGCAGTTTTCGGAGGACTGAAGCTTTCTTT.